A selection of T cell receptor beta chains follows, all from one sample in a study of blood T cell repertoires in COVID-19. TCRdb's copy holds only in-frame clones and misses some; the assay was immunoSEQ multiplex PCR. Of over 90,000 clones in the sample, 60% to 80% are singletons; the top ten hold 9.8%. Specimen: peripheral blood. These receptors were taken from a man aged 55-75 years with active or convalescent COVID-19. Both conserved end residues are part of each CDR3. Fields, in order: V gene, J gene, CDR3 protein.

TRBV19,TRBJ1-1,CASSVTGTGGRTEAFF
TRBV9,TRBJ2-1,CASSSGGRINEQFF
TRBV2,TRBJ2-1,CASSRTSGDSYNEQFF
TRBV5-6,TRBJ1-6,CASSSRTTGGGSPLHF
TRBV18,TRBJ1-1,CASSPEAGPTEAFF
TRBV27,TRBJ2-7,CASSLSRLGYEQYF
TRBV15,TRBJ2-3,CATSSRLAGGTDTQYF
TRBV12-3/TRBV12-4,TRBJ1-2,CASSIQGYYGYTF
TRBV3-1/TRBV3-2,TRBJ2-1,CASSQAAGRVRNEQFF
TRBV7-8,TRBJ1-4,CASSLVDRGGGQLFF
TRBV30,TRBJ2-3,CAWSTGRGVTQYF
TRBV5-6,TRBJ1-5,CASSSSTGRERGNQPQHF
TRBV6-6,TRBJ1-1,CASSYSEGGAFF
TRBV28,TRBJ2-7,CASSLGGQGPSYEQYF
TRBV5-5,TRBJ2-1,CASSMAGGPGEQFF
TRBV9,TRBJ2-2,CASSAAGQGIGELFF
TRBV7-3,TRBJ2-1,CASSISGQGSNEQFF
TRBV7-9,TRBJ2-7,CASSSSYYEQYF
TRBV29-1,TRBJ1-4,CSVRSEPANEKLFF
TRBV5-1,TRBJ2-5,CASSPGGSGGETQYF
TRBV12-5,TRBJ2-1,CASALSARGNEQFF